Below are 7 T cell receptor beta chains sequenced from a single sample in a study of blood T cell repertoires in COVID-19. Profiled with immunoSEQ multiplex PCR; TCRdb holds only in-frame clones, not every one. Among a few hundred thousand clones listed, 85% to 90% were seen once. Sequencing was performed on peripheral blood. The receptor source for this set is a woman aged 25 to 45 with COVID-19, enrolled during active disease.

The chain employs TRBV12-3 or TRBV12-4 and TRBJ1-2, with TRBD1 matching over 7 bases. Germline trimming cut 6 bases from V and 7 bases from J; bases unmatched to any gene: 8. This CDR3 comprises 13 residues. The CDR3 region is CASSLGQSIGYTF. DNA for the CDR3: TGTGCCAGCAGCTTGGGACAGTCCATTGGCTACACCTTC.

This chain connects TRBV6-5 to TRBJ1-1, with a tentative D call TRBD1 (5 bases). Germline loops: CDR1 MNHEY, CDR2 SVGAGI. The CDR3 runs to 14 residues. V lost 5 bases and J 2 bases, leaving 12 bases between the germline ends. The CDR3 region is CASSQGGLNTEAFF. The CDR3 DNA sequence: TGTGCCAGCAGTCAGGGTGGACTAAACACTGAAGCTTTCTTT.

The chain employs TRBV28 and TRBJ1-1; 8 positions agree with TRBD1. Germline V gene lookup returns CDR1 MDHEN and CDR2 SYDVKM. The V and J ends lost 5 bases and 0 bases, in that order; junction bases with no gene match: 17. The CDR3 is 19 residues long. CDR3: CASSPETLDRVYMNTEAFF. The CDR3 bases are TGTGCCAGCAGTCCCGAAACACTGGACAGGGTCTACATGAACACTGAAGCTTTCTTT.

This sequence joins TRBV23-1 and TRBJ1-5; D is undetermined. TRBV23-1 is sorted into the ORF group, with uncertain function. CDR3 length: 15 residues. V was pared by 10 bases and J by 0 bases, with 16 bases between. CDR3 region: CATLFTDHSNQPQHF. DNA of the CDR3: TGCGCCACCCTGTTCACAGACCATAGCAATCAGCCCCAGCATTTT.

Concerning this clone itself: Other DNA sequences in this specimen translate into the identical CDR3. The CDR3 spells CASSLQGYGYTF. The DNA for the CDR3 is TGTGCCAGCAGCCTTCAGGGTTATGGCTACACCTTC. The chain employs TRBV28 and TRBJ1-2; maybe TRBD1 (5 bases). Germline V gene lookup returns CDR1 MDHEN and CDR2 SYDVKM. V was shortened by 6 bases and J by 5 bases, with 10 bases between the two germline ends. The CDR3 length is 12 residues.

CDR3 residues: CASSLGGRGEQYF. For the CDR3, the DNA is TGTGCCAGCAGCCTAGGGGGGAGGGGCGAGCAGTACTTC. The gene calls are TRBV6-5 and TRBJ2-7; D possibly corresponds to TRBD2 (7 bases). This CDR3 spans 13 amino acids. CDR1 and CDR2 from the germline V gene are MNHEY and SVGAGI. V lost 6 bases and J lost 6, with 15 bases in between.

CDR3 nucleotide sequence: TGTGCCAGCAGCTTAGCGGCAGGGACAGATACGCAGTATTTT. Amino acids: CASSLAAGTDTQYF. V usage is TRBV11-3 and J usage is TRBJ2-3; D is possibly TRBD1 (5 bases). Per germline, CDR1 SGHNT and CDR2 YENEEA. The germline V and J ends were trimmed by 1 base and 3 bases, with 8 bases remaining between them. The CDR3 length is 14 residues. The whole variable domain, remainder taken from reference TRBV11-3 and TRBJ2-3, is EAGVVQSPRYKIIEKKQPVAFWCNPISGHNTLYWYLQNLGQGPELLIRYENEEAVDDSQLPKDRFSAERLKGVDSTLKIQPAELGDSAVYLCASSLAAGTDTQYFGPGTRLTVL.